The rows below give T cell receptor beta chains drawn from one sample of a study of beta chain features in type 1 diabetes. Some clones are missing from TCRdb's copy, which holds only in-frame ones; the method was immunoSEQ multiplex PCR. The sample has roughly 500,000 clones, 9.5% to 12% seen once; the top ten hold 0.045% to 0.05%. Sequencing used naive CD4+ T cells from blood. The receptors were gathered from a woman aged 18-29 years in good health. CDR3s include the opening cysteine and the closing phenylalanine or tryptophan. The D gene is left open where the match is weak. Where a row states a size, it is once, few, many or the class of an expanded clone; other rows omit it.

>TRBV19|few|.|TRBJ2-3
TGTGCCAGTAATCCCTCGGGCACAGATACGCAGTATTTT
CASNPSGTDTQYF
>TRBV6-5|.|.|TRBJ1-1
TGTGCCAGCACGCAGGGATGGGAGACTGAAGCTTTCTTT
CASTQGWETEAFF
>TRBV29-1|.|.|TRBJ1-1
TGCAGCGTTGTCGGCAGGATATACACTGAAGCTTTCTTT
CSVVGRIYTEAFF
>TRBV4-3|.|TRBD1|TRBJ2-4
TGCGCCAGCAGCCAGATAACAGGGGACATTCAGTACTTC
CASSQITGDIQYF
>TRBV9|.|.|TRBJ1-1
TGTGCCAGCAGCGCCCGAGTGGGACACACTGAAGCTTTCTTT
CASSARVGHTEAFF
>TRBV9|.|TRBD1|TRBJ2-3
TGTGCCAGCAGCGTACCCACAGGGGCAGATACGCAGTATTTT
CASSVPTGADTQYF
>TRBV4-2|.|TRBD2|TRBJ2-3
TGTGCCAGCAGCCGAGGACTAGCGGAAACTAGCACAGATACGCAGTATTTT
CASSRGLAETSTDTQYF
>TRBV7-2|few|.|TRBJ2-7
TGTGCCAGCAGCCAAGATCCGGGGGCGATGAGCGAGCAGTACTTC
CASSQDPGAMSEQYF
>TRBV6-5|few|.|TRBJ2-3
TGTGCCAGCAGCAGGACCCCGGCTACGCAGTATTTT
CASSRTPATQYF
>TRBV9|few|TRBD2|TRBJ2-3
TGTGCCAGCAGCCCTGGACTAGCGGGAGGCACAGATACGCAGTATTTT
CASSPGLAGGTDTQYF
>TRBV29-1|few|TRBD2|TRBJ2-5
TGCAGCGTTTTTACTAGCGGGAGTTCAGAGACCCAGTACTTC
CSVFTSGSSETQYF
>TRBV29-1|.|.|TRBJ2-3
TGCAGCGCGGGGAGCGCATTTAGCACAGATACGCAGTATTTT
CSAGSAFSTDTQYF
>TRBV7-9|.|TRBD2|TRBJ2-7
TGTGCCAGCAGCCCCCTGGCGGGAGGGCCGCACGAGCAGTACTTC
CASSPLAGGPHEQYF
>TRBV7-9|once|TRBD2|TRBJ2-5
TGTGCCAGCAGCTCCCGCGGGGAGGGCGCGGAGACCCAGTACTTC
CASSSRGEGAETQYF
>TRBV7-2|few|.|TRBJ1-1
TGTGCCAGCAGCTTAATGAACACTGAAGCTTTCTTT
CASSLMNTEAFF
>TRBV4-1|few|.|TRBJ2-5
TGCGCCAGCAGCCAAGTTTGGCAATCGGAGACCCAGTACTTC
CASSQVWQSETQYF
>TRBV19|few|TRBD1|TRBJ1-2
TGTGCCAGTAAACACCGGGACAGGGATTATGGCTACACCTTC
CASKHRDRDYGYTF
>TRBV5-6|few|TRBD1|TRBJ2-4
TGTGCCAGCAGCTGGACAGGGGGGTCTGCCAAAAACATTCAGTACTTC
CASSWTGGSAKNIQYF
>TRBV4-1|few|.|TRBJ1-6
TGCGCCAGCAGCCAAGGGCACCTGGGTTCACCCCTCCACTTT
CASSQGHLGSPLHF
>TRBV5-1|few|.|TRBJ2-1
.
CASSPVRARGGNEQFF
>TRBV7-2|.|TRBD2|TRBJ2-1
TGTGCCAGCAGCTTGACTAGCGGGAACTACAATGAGCAGTTCTTC
CASSLTSGNYNEQFF
>TRBV9|.|TRBD1|TRBJ2-5
TGTGCCAGCAGCGTAGTAGGAGACAGGGTGGATACCCAGTACTTC
CASSVVGDRVDTQYF
>TRBV28|few|.|TRBJ2-3
TGTGCCAGCAGGTCGCCCCTGGGTGGCACAGATACGCAGTATTTT
CASRSPLGGTDTQYF
>TRBV25-1|.|.|TRBJ2-5
TGTGCCAGCAGTGGTCGAACTTTCAGGGTACGAGAGACCCAGTACTTC
CASSGRTFRVRETQYF
>TRBV30|many|.|TRBJ2-5
TGTGCCTGGGTCCCGACTAGGTCGCAAGAGACCCAGTACTTC
CAWVPTRSQETQYF
>TRBV29-1|few|.|TRBJ2-1
TGCAGCGTTGAAGCCCCTCTCGGGGGATTGTACAATGAGCAGTTCTTC
CSVEAPLGGLYNEQFF
>TRBV11-3|.|.|TRBJ2-2
TGTGCCAGCGCCTGGGGCACCGGGGAGCTGTTTTTT
CASAWGTGELFF
>TRBV29-1|few|TRBD1|TRBJ1-1
TGCAGCGTTGAAGCCGAAGGACAGGGGTTCAAACCTAACACTGAAGCTTTCTTT
CSVEAEGQGFKPNTEAFF
>TRBV6-5|few|.|TRBJ2-6
TGTGCCAGCAGTTACACCAGCTCTGGGGCCAACGTCCTGACTTTC
CASSYTSSGANVLTF
>TRBV9|few|TRBD1|TRBJ2-1
TGTGCCAGCAGCACCCTTGACAGGGACTACAATGAGCAGTTCTTC
CASSTLDRDYNEQFF
>TRBV18|few|TRBD1|TRBJ2-5
TGTGCCAGCTCACCACGGACAGGGTCTGGGGAGACCCAGTACTTC
CASSPRTGSGETQYF
>TRBV7-2|few|TRBD2|TRBJ2-5
TGTGCCAGCAGCTTAGATCGGCTAGCGGGGGTAGAGACCCAGTACTTC
CASSLDRLAGVETQYF